The rows below give T cell receptor beta chains drawn from one sample of a study of blood T cell repertoires in COVID-19. Repertoires were generated with immunoSEQ multiplex PCR, while TCRdb's copy carries only in-frame clones and drops some. The sample contains over 110,000 clones, around 81% of which appear only once. The sequencing input was peripheral blood. The receptors stem from a human donor in a cohort sampled during active COVID-19. CDR3s leave out the opening cysteine and the closing phenylalanine or tryptophan.

>TRBV7-2|TRBJ1-4
ASSRGLEATNEKLF
>TRBV7-3|TRBJ1-1
ASSLTGHRPEAF
>TRBV6-2/TRBV6-3|TRBJ2-7
ASSSGGSRLEQY
>TRBV7-9|TRBJ1-1
ASSLPGLGEAF
>TRBV2|TRBJ1-5
ASSEQNSNQPQH
>TRBV3-1/TRBV3-2|TRBJ2-7
ASSQLAASSSEQY
>TRBV28|TRBJ2-7
ASRKAGSRVSEQY
>TRBV19|TRBJ2-3
ASSAVAGGITDTQY
>TRBV19|TRBJ1-4
ASKVQGTWDEKLF
>TRBV5-8|TRBJ2-7
ASSWEGDLYEQY
>TRBV5-1|TRBJ2-5
ASSQLAGLGETQY
>TRBV7-2|TRBJ2-5
ASSLNEETQY
>TRBV4-2|TRBJ2-4
ASSQDLLAVAKNIQY
>TRBV2|TRBJ2-4
ASRRGGGVITLAKNIQY
>TRBV28|TRBJ2-3
ASSLSSASGNFGQY
>TRBV18|TRBJ2-5
ASSLLSGLQETQY
>TRBV5-4|TRBJ1-1
ASSRGGEAF
>TRBV11-2|TRBJ2-3
ASSLKASYTAGGTDTQY
>TRBV5-6|TRBJ1-3
ASSVGQGSDTIY
>TRBV7-2|TRBJ2-3
ASSSPQGARTDTQY